This is a list of T cell receptor beta chains from one sample in a study of blood T cell repertoires in COVID-19. Produced via immunoSEQ multiplex PCR; TCRdb's table is partial and in-frame only. The profile covers around 120,000 clones, with 85% to 90% appearing a single time and under 30% taken by the ten largest. The sample comprised peripheral blood. These receptors were taken from a woman in her seventies with acute or convalescent COVID-19. The CDR3 runs from the conserved cysteine through the conserved F or W. Fields, in order: V gene, CDR3 protein.

TRBV7-3	CASSPGNSNTEAFF
TRBV11-2	CASSPLETQYF
TRBV5-1	CASSKDKNTEAFF
TRBV29-1	CSVEGTAGENYGYTF
TRBV2	CASSEALRAPVGSGNTIYF
TRBV27	CASSLSWTGAYYEQYF
TRBV11-2	CASSLDPGQETQYF
TRBV4-2	CASSQAGEITEAFF
TRBV11-2	CASSLDLTGGRGYGYTF
TRBV28	CASSLLGQGWDTDTQYF